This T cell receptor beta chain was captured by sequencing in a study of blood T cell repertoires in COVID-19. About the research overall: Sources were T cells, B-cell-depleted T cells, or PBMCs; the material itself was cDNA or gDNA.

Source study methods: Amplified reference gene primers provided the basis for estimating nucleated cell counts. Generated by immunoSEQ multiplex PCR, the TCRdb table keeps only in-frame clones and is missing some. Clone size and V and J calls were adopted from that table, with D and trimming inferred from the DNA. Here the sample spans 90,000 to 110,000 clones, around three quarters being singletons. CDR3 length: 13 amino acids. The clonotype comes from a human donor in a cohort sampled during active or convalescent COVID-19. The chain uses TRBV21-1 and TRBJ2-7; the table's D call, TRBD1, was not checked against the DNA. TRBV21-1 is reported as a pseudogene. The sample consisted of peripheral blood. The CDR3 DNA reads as TGTGCCAGCATACCAGGGGTATCCTACGAGCAGTACTTC. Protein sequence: CASIPGVSYEQYF.